The rows below give T cell receptor beta chains drawn from one sample of a study of blood T cells in healthy people across ages. TCRdb reprocessed the 5' RACE reads with MiXCR, giving one entry per CDR3 protein. The table has 980,000 or so distinct CDR3 sequences, 48% seen once; the top ten hold 13%. Sequencing input: blood. These receptors came from a man aged 25 to 45 in good health. CDR3s include the opening cysteine and the closing phenylalanine or tryptophan. The order of the fields is CDR3 DNA, CDR3 protein, D gene, clone size, V gene, J gene. D genes are given only for firm matches. For some rows the clone size is stated as once, few or many, or as a class when expanded; others skip it.

CDR3nt: TGTGCCAGCAGCCATTGGGACAGGGGAGACAACTATGGCGACACCTTC
CDR3aa: CASSHWDRGDNYGDTF
d_gene: TRBD1
abundance: NA
v_gene: TRBV12-3/TRBV12-4
j_gene: TRBJ1-2

CDR3nt: TGTGCCAGCAGTTTATTTGCCATGAACACTGAAGCTTTCTTT
CDR3aa: CASSLFAMNTEAFF
d_gene: NA
abundance: NA
v_gene: TRBV27
j_gene: TRBJ1-1

CDR3nt: TGTGCCAGCAGCCCGGAGGGGTTGAAGTCACCCCTCCACTTT
CDR3aa: CASSPEGLKSPLHF
d_gene: NA
abundance: NA
v_gene: TRBV7-9
j_gene: TRBJ1-6

CDR3nt: TGTGCCAGCCTTGCAGGGCCAAGGTCTTATGGCTACACCTTC
CDR3aa: CASLAGPRSYGYTF
d_gene: NA
abundance: NA
v_gene: TRBV12-3/TRBV12-4
j_gene: TRBJ1-2

CDR3nt: TGTGCCAGCAGTTTTTCAGGTGAAAACCAAGAGACCCAGTACTTC
CDR3aa: CASSFSGENQETQYF
d_gene: NA
abundance: few
v_gene: TRBV12-3/TRBV12-4
j_gene: TRBJ2-5

CDR3nt: TGTGCCAGCAGTTACTCTGACGCCAGGCCCTTAGGGGAATTGGGCGAGCAGTACTTC
CDR3aa: CASSYSDARPLGELGEQYF
d_gene: NA
abundance: few
v_gene: TRBV6-5
j_gene: TRBJ2-7

CDR3nt: TGTGCCAGCCGGACAGCTTGGAACTCTGGGGCCAACGTCCTGACTTTC
CDR3aa: CASRTAWNSGANVLTF
d_gene: NA
abundance: few
v_gene: TRBV21-1
j_gene: TRBJ2-6

CDR3nt: TGCAGTGCCCCTCAGGGGTGGGAGACCCAGTACTTC
CDR3aa: CSAPQGWETQYF
d_gene: NA
abundance: NA
v_gene: TRBV20-1
j_gene: TRBJ2-5

CDR3nt: TGTGCCAGCAGTTCCCGTTCCGGGAGAAGCGGAACAGATACGCAGTATTTT
CDR3aa: CASSSRSGRSGTDTQYF
d_gene: NA
abundance: once
v_gene: TRBV12-3/TRBV12-4
j_gene: TRBJ2-3

CDR3nt: TGCGCCAGCAGCCCTCTACACGGATCACAAGAGACCCAGTACTTC
CDR3aa: CASSPLHGSQETQYF
d_gene: NA
abundance: few
v_gene: TRBV4-1
j_gene: TRBJ2-5

CDR3nt: TGCGCCAGCAGCCCCCGGACAGGGGAGGCCGTTAATGAAAAACTGTTTTTT
CDR3aa: CASSPRTGEAVNEKLFF
d_gene: TRBD1
abundance: few
v_gene: TRBV4-1
j_gene: TRBJ1-4

CDR3nt: TGTGCCAGCAGCCAACAGCGGGGGGGAGCTTGGAATGAGCAGTTCTTC
CDR3aa: CASSQQRGGAWNEQFF
d_gene: TRBD2
abundance: NA
v_gene: TRBV4-2
j_gene: TRBJ2-1

CDR3nt: TGTGCCAGCAGTTTATCGGAGCGGGAAGTTAACTATGGCTACACCTTC
CDR3aa: CASSLSEREVNYGYTF
d_gene: NA
abundance: few
v_gene: TRBV27
j_gene: TRBJ1-2

CDR3nt: TGTGCCAGTAGGACAGGGGGATTTGGCTACACCTTC
CDR3aa: CASRTGGFGYTF
d_gene: TRBD1
abundance: few
v_gene: TRBV25-1
j_gene: TRBJ1-2

CDR3nt: TGTGCCTGGACCAGCCGGGCCCAGAATCAGCCCCAGCATTTT
CDR3aa: CAWTSRAQNQPQHF
d_gene: NA
abundance: NA
v_gene: TRBV30
j_gene: TRBJ1-5

CDR3nt: TGTGCCAGCAGCTCCAGGGGGACGGGGGGTTCGAACTATGGCTACACCTTC
CDR3aa: CASSSRGTGGSNYGYTF
d_gene: TRBD1
abundance: NA
v_gene: TRBV13
j_gene: TRBJ1-2

CDR3nt: TGTGCCAGCAGTTACGAAACGGGGTTGAGCATGAACACTGAAGCTTTCTTT
CDR3aa: CASSYETGLSMNTEAFF
d_gene: NA
abundance: few
v_gene: TRBV6-2/TRBV6-3
j_gene: TRBJ1-1

CDR3nt: TGCAGCGTTGAAGGGGGTCCGACAGGGGAAGCTTTCTTT
CDR3aa: CSVEGGPTGEAFF
d_gene: TRBD1
abundance: NA
v_gene: TRBV29-1
j_gene: TRBJ1-1

CDR3nt: TGTGCCAGCAGCCAAGATCAAGGGGAGCACAATCAGCCCCAGCATTTT
CDR3aa: CASSQDQGEHNQPQHF
d_gene: NA
abundance: NA
v_gene: TRBV3-1
j_gene: TRBJ1-5

CDR3nt: TGTGCCACCAGTGCCACAAGTTCAGCGGGGGAGGAGGATACGCAGTATTTT
CDR3aa: CATSATSSAGEEDTQYF
d_gene: TRBD2
abundance: once
v_gene: TRBV24-1
j_gene: TRBJ2-3

CDR3nt: TGTGCCAGCAGCTTAGGGGAGACCGAGACCCAGTACTTC
CDR3aa: CASSLGETETQYF
d_gene: NA
abundance: NA
v_gene: TRBV13
j_gene: TRBJ2-5

CDR3nt: TGTGCCAGCAGCGGACCCGGGACTAGCACAGATACGCAGTATTTT
CDR3aa: CASSGPGTSTDTQYF
d_gene: NA
abundance: few
v_gene: TRBV7-2
j_gene: TRBJ2-3

CDR3nt: TGCAGCGTTGGGGTGGGACTAGCCGCCTACGAGCAGTACTTC
CDR3aa: CSVGVGLAAYEQYF
d_gene: TRBD2
abundance: NA
v_gene: TRBV29-1
j_gene: TRBJ2-7

CDR3nt: TGTGCCATCAGTGAATCTGGGACAGGGAGTGGGTTCACTGAAGCTTTCTTT
CDR3aa: CAISESGTGSGFTEAFF
d_gene: TRBD1
abundance: NA
v_gene: TRBV10-3
j_gene: TRBJ1-1

CDR3nt: TGTGCCAGCAGTTTAGCGGCACAGGTGAGTCAGCCCCAGCATTTT
CDR3aa: CASSLAAQVSQPQHF
d_gene: NA
abundance: NA
v_gene: TRBV12-3/TRBV12-4
j_gene: TRBJ1-5

CDR3nt: TGTGCCAGCAGGGGACAGGGATCTCTGGACGAGCAGTACTTC
CDR3aa: CASRGQGSLDEQYF
d_gene: TRBD1
abundance: few
v_gene: TRBV6-6
j_gene: TRBJ2-7

CDR3nt: TGTGCCAGCAGCTTAGTTTCAGGGAATGAAAAACTGTTTTTT
CDR3aa: CASSLVSGNEKLFF
d_gene: NA
abundance: NA
v_gene: TRBV7-8
j_gene: TRBJ1-4

CDR3nt: TGTGCCAGCCATGGGCAAGAGACCCAGTACTTC
CDR3aa: CASHGQETQYF
d_gene: NA
abundance: few
v_gene: TRBV28
j_gene: TRBJ2-5

CDR3nt: TGTGCCAGCAGTTTCCATTGGGGGTGGGACACCGGGGAGCTGTTTTTT
CDR3aa: CASSFHWGWDTGELFF
d_gene: NA
abundance: NA
v_gene: TRBV12-3/TRBV12-4
j_gene: TRBJ2-2

CDR3nt: TGCGCCAGCAGCGACAATTACGAGCAGTACTTC
CDR3aa: CASSDNYEQYF
d_gene: NA
abundance: many
v_gene: TRBV28
j_gene: TRBJ2-7

CDR3nt: TGCGCCAGCAGCGAGTGGGGGGCCAGCTCCTACAATGAGCAGTTCTTC
CDR3aa: CASSEWGASSYNEQFF
d_gene: NA
abundance: NA
v_gene: TRBV4-1
j_gene: TRBJ2-1

CDR3nt: TGTGCCAGCAGCTTAGTCGGACTTTTGGGGGAGACCCAGTACTTC
CDR3aa: CASSLVGLLGETQYF
d_gene: NA
abundance: NA
v_gene: TRBV7-9
j_gene: TRBJ2-5

CDR3nt: TGCAGCACCGGGACAACGGTTACCTACGAGCAGTACTTC
CDR3aa: CSTGTTVTYEQYF
d_gene: NA
abundance: NA
v_gene: TRBV20-1
j_gene: TRBJ2-7

CDR3nt: TGTGCCGTCTCCGCGGGGTTAGGGGACTACGAGCAGTACTTC
CDR3aa: CAVSAGLGDYEQYF
d_gene: NA
abundance: NA
v_gene: TRBV10-3
j_gene: TRBJ2-7

CDR3nt: TGTGCCAGCAGTCCTTTCACGGGGGCGCGGGACACTGAAGCTTTCTTT
CDR3aa: CASSPFTGARDTEAFF
d_gene: NA
abundance: NA
v_gene: TRBV6-5
j_gene: TRBJ1-1

CDR3nt: TGTGCCAGCAGTATCTCGCCGGCGGGCTACACCTTC
CDR3aa: CASSISPAGYTF
d_gene: NA
abundance: NA
v_gene: TRBV7-9
j_gene: TRBJ1-2

CDR3nt: TGTGCCAGCAGCCCAACCGGGACTAGAAATGAGCAGTTCTTC
CDR3aa: CASSPTGTRNEQFF
d_gene: TRBD2
abundance: NA
v_gene: TRBV7-2
j_gene: TRBJ2-1

CDR3nt: TGTGCCAGCAGTTTCAGACAGGGGAATGGCTACACCTTC
CDR3aa: CASSFRQGNGYTF
d_gene: TRBD1
abundance: NA
v_gene: TRBV12-3/TRBV12-4
j_gene: TRBJ1-2

CDR3nt: TGTGCCATCAGTGGGGGCAGCTACCAAGAGACCCAGTACTTC
CDR3aa: CAISGGSYQETQYF
d_gene: NA
abundance: few
v_gene: TRBV10-3
j_gene: TRBJ2-5

CDR3nt: TGTGCCAGCAGTCCCTATGCTAGCGACAACACAGATACGCAGTATTTT
CDR3aa: CASSPYASDNTDTQYF
d_gene: NA
abundance: NA
v_gene: TRBV12-3/TRBV12-4
j_gene: TRBJ2-3

CDR3nt: TGCGCCAGCAGCTTACAGTCAGCCACTGAAGCTTTCTTT
CDR3aa: CASSLQSATEAFF
d_gene: NA
abundance: NA
v_gene: TRBV5-1
j_gene: TRBJ1-1

CDR3nt: TGTGCCAGCAGCTCGAGGGACAGGGGGAATGGCTACACCTTC
CDR3aa: CASSSRDRGNGYTF
d_gene: TRBD1
abundance: NA
v_gene: TRBV5-6
j_gene: TRBJ1-2

CDR3nt: TGTGCCAGCAGTTATCTGGTTAGCCAAGAGACCCAGTACTTC
CDR3aa: CASSYLVSQETQYF
d_gene: NA
abundance: few
v_gene: TRBV6-5
j_gene: TRBJ2-5

CDR3nt: TGTGCCAGCAGGCCGACCCGGGACGGGATATCAGATACGCAGTATTTT
CDR3aa: CASRPTRDGISDTQYF
d_gene: NA
abundance: NA
v_gene: TRBV11-2
j_gene: TRBJ2-3

CDR3nt: TGCAGTGCCCAGGCGGGGTTTCCCTACGAGCAGTACTTC
CDR3aa: CSAQAGFPYEQYF
d_gene: NA
abundance: NA
v_gene: TRBV20-1
j_gene: TRBJ2-7

CDR3nt: TGCAGTGCTAGACACGGTACAGGGGATAATGAGCAGTTCTTC
CDR3aa: CSARHGTGDNEQFF
d_gene: TRBD1
abundance: NA
v_gene: TRBV20-1
j_gene: TRBJ2-1

CDR3nt: TGTGCCAGCAGCAAGACGGGACAGGCGGGCTACGAGCAGTACTTC
CDR3aa: CASSKTGQAGYEQYF
d_gene: TRBD1
abundance: NA
v_gene: TRBV7-2
j_gene: TRBJ2-7

CDR3nt: TGCGCCAGCAGCTTGGAAGGGACAGGGGGCTCAAATCAGCCCCAGCATTTT
CDR3aa: CASSLEGTGGSNQPQHF
d_gene: TRBD1
abundance: few
v_gene: TRBV5-1
j_gene: TRBJ1-5